The 14 T cell receptor beta chains given below trace back to one sample, sequenced in a study of T cell responses to AZD1222 COVID-19 vaccine. The protocol was immunoSEQ multiplex PCR, while the TCRdb copy is restricted to in-frame clones and leaves out a portion. The top ten hold around 7.1% of the sample, which has about 140,000 clones, about 93% seen once. This material consisted of peripheral blood, taken 28 days after the second AZD1222 dose. Receptors were obtained from an adult who received the AZD1222 COVID-19 vaccine.

This clone has just a few counts. The chain joins TRBV4-3 to TRBJ2-3, with 8 nucleotides matching TRBD2. The CDR3 length is 16 residues. V dropped 4 bases and J dropped 3; count of bases not matched to a gene: 9. Germline assignment: CDR1 LGHNA and CDR2 YSLEER. CDR3 loop: CASSRGGRLATDTQYF. The CDR3 bases are TGCGCCAGCAGCCGCGGGGGGAGACTAGCGACAGATACGCAGTATTTT.

The chain employs TRBV2 and TRBJ2-2; D is undetermined. The CDR3 is made up of 14 amino acids. The V gene's germline CDR1 is SNHLY and CDR2 FYNNEI. V dropped 8 bases and J dropped 5 bases, with 15 bases sitting between them. This chain's CDR3 is CASRALILTGELFF. Written as DNA, the CDR3 is TGTGCCAGCCGGGCCTTAATTTTGACCGGGGAGCTGTTTTTT.

The chain recombines TRBV19 with TRBJ2-2; TRBD1 aligns across 7 bases. The germline V gene encodes CDR1 LNHDA and CDR2 SQIVND (reference sequence). This CDR3 has 13 residues. V was clipped by 10 bases and J by 4 bases; unmatched bases: 6. Here the CDR3 reads CATRPGGTGELFF. The CDR3 DNA reads TGTGCCACCAGACCAGGGGGCACCGGGGAGCTGTTTTTT.

The chain employs TRBV7-3 and TRBJ2-3; 7 bases match TRBD2. CDR1 is SGHTA and CDR2 is FQGTGA in the germline V gene. V gave up 1 base and J gave up 2 bases; unmatched junction bases: 0. This CDR3 has 14 amino acids. In DNA form, the CDR3 reads TGTGCCAGCAGCTTAAGGGACTACACAGATACGCAGTATTTT. Its protein is CASSLRDYTDTQYF.

This chain links TRBV2 with TRBJ2-7; 7 bases are shared with TRBD2. Germline loops: CDR1 SNHLY, CDR2 FYNNEI. The CDR3 is 14 amino acids. The trim removed 6 bases at V and 3 bases at J, leaving 8 bases unmatched. CDR3 sequence reads: CASSLAARGYEQYF. CDR3 in DNA: TGTGCCAGCAGCCTAGCGGCTCGCGGCTACGAGCAGTACTTC.

V and J are TRBV5-4 and TRBJ1-3; no clear D gene. Germline loops: CDR1 SGHNT, CDR2 YYREEE (reference sequence). The CDR3 runs 15 residues. The V and J ends lost 3 bases and 2 bases respectively, with 12 bases between them. The CDR3 is CASSSPPLTGNTIYF. The CDR3 nucleotides read TGTGCCAGCAGCTCCCCCCCCTTGACTGGAAACACCATATATTTT.

The V call is TRBV7-2, the J call TRBJ2-1; maybe TRBD1 (5 bases). Germline CDR1 is SGHTA and CDR2 is FQGNSA. V lost 3 bases and J 5 bases, leaving 17 bases between the germline ends. CDR3 size: 16 residues. The CDR3 bases are TGTGCCAGCAGCTTGTCGATTCAGGGTCCGGACAATGAGCAGTTCTTC. Protein: CASSLSIQGPDNEQFF.

Here the CDR3 reads CASSPDRGNTGELFF. The CDR3 DNA is TGTGCCAGCAGCCCGGACAGGGGGAACACCGGGGAGCTGTTTTTT. The chain combines TRBV7-2 with TRBJ2-2; 9 nucleotides align to TRBD1. The CDR3 runs to 15 residues. The germline CDR1 and CDR2 sequences are SGHTA and FQGNSA. V dropped 5 bases and J dropped 1; count of bases not matched to a gene: 2.

This clone came up once. The chain links TRBV6-4 to TRBJ2-3, with 7 bases lining up with TRBD1. Germline V gene sequence: CDR1 MRHNA, CDR2 SNTAGT. V gave up 3 bases and J gave up 1 base; unmatched junction bases: 7. The CDR3 length is 16 residues. The CDR3 loop reads CASSELTGTGTDTQYF. The CDR3 DNA reads as TGTGCCAGCAGTGAGCTGACCGGGACAGGCACAGATACGCAGTATTTT.

The chain has TRBV15 and TRBJ2-5, with 10 bases matching TRBD1. Per germline, CDR1 LNHNV and CDR2 YYDKDF (reference sequence). The CDR3 has 16 amino acids. The V and J ends lost 4 bases and 3 bases, in that order; junction bases with no gene match: 8. CDR3 in DNA: TGTGCCACCAGCACCGTAAGCGGGACAGGGGAAGAGACCCAGTACTTC. This sequence encodes CATSTVSGTGEETQYF.

V usage is TRBV5-1 and J usage is TRBJ2-7; D remains unclear. This CDR3 comprises 14 residues. Germline values: CDR1 SGHRS, CDR2 YFSETQ. V lost 4 bases and J lost 3, with 14 bases in between. The CDR3 DNA sequence: TGCGCCAGCAGCCACCACATCGGGTTCTACGAGCAGTACTTC. Translating it yields CASSHHIGFYEQYF.

This sequence joins TRBV7-9 and TRBJ2-5; 10 bases align to TRBD1. The length of the CDR3 is 15 residues. V dropped 7 bases and J dropped 3; count of bases not matched to a gene: 8. The germline CDR1 and CDR2 sequences are SEHNR and FQNEAQ (reference sequence). The CDR3 DNA follows: TGTGCCAGCACCAATCGAGGACAGGGGGAAGAGACCCAGTACTTC. Translated, it gives CASTNRGQGEETQYF.

The chain's CDR3 is CASSLDRGKNQPQHF. CDR3 coding DNA: TGTGCCAGCAGCTTGGACAGGGGGAAAAATCAGCCCCAGCATTTT. V is TRBV7-9 and J is TRBJ1-5; TRBD1 matches 10 bases. With 3 bases clipped from V and 4 bases from J, the junction kept 3 bases outside the gene matches. This CDR3 comprises 15 residues. CDR1 is SEHNR and CDR2 is FQNEAQ in the germline V gene (reference sequence).

The rearrangement links TRBV11-1 to TRBJ2-7, with D possibly being TRBD1 (6 bases). V shed 4 bases and J shed 1 base, with 14 bases lying between them. The CDR3 sequence is 15 residues long. In germline, CDR1 is SGHAT, CDR2 FQDESV (reference sequence). In DNA form, the CDR3 reads TGTGCCAGCAGCTCCCCGGGACACAAATCCTACGAGCAGTACTTC. This gives the protein CASSSPGHKSYEQYF.